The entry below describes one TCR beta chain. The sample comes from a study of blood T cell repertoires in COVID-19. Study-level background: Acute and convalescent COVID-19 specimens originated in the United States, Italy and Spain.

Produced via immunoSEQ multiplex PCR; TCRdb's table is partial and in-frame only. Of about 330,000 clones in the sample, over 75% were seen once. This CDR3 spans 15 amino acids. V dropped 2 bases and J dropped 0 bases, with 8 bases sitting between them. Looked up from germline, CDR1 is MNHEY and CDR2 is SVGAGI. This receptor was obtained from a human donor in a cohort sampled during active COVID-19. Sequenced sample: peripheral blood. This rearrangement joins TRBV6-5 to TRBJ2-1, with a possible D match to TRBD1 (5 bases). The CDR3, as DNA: TGTGCCAGCAGTTACGGCGACAGCTCCTACAATGAGCAGTTCTTC. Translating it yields CASSYGDSSYNEQFF.